The sequence of this T cell receptor (beta chain) was determined in a study of shared clonotypes between healthy human individuals. Genomic DNA of each subset was evenly split across several immunoSEQ plates. In the authors' workflow: Filtering differed for immunoSEQ, which gave only junction sequences without quality scores. Method: immunoSEQ multiplex PCR; TCRdb's copy keeps in-frame clones and lacks some. V, J and clone size are taken as reported in that table, and D and trimming were inferred from the DNA itself. The sample carries about 470,000 clones, roughly 77% recorded once. Healthy and HIV-negative, the adult donors had no recent acute infections or vaccinations. The unsorted samples took roughly 100 million PBMCs to get genomic DNA. This clone was detected only a few times. CDR1 SGHDT and CDR2 YYEEEE come from the germline V gene. The germline V and J ends were trimmed by 4 bases and 12 bases, with 19 bases remaining between them. The length of the CDR3 is 13 residues.

The sample taken for sequencing was PBMCs. The TCR was taken from a woman aged 40 to 50 in good health. Some clones in this sample may be carry-over from other donors' samples. The V call is TRBV5-6, the J call TRBJ1-1; D is undetermined. The CDR3 coding sequence is TGTGCCAGCAGCCCGAGTGGGAAGAATTGGCCTTTCTTT. Translating gives CASSPSGKNWPFF.